What follows are 19 T cell receptor beta chains derived from one specimen sequenced in a study of T cells in Graves' hyperthyroidism and ophthalmopathy. Amplification of TCR beta CDR3 regions was performed using RNA transcripts as template. When the TCR CDR3 underwent first-round RT-PCR, the HTBI primer set was used. TCRdb fed the multiplex PCR reads into MiXCR, producing one record per CDR3 protein. The repertoire has about 270,000 distinct CDR3 sequences, approximately 23% of them found once; the top ten carry under 40%. The sample consisted of blood. These receptors all come from a woman between 40 and 55 years old with Graves' ophthalmopathy.

A few counts support this clonotype. The rearrangement uses TRBV5-1 and TRBJ2-5; D may be TRBD1 (6 bases). Germline CDR1 SGHRS, CDR2 YFSETQ. This CDR3 is built from 15 residues. V lost 2 bases, J lost 4 bases, and 15 bases lay in between. The CDR3 nucleotides read TGCGCCAGCAGCTTAGACACAGGGTGGAGAGAGACCCAGTACTTC. Protein sequence: CASSLDTGWRETQYF.

This clonotype has ten or more counts. The chain joins TRBV28 to TRBJ2-7, with D possibly TRBD1 on 6 matching bases. CDR3 length equals 14 residues. Trimming stripped 6 bases from V and 2 bases from J, with 14 bases between. Per the germline V gene, CDR1 is MDHEN and CDR2 is SYDVKM. The CDR3 DNA reads as TGTGCCAGCAGCCAGGACAGTTCTCCCTACGAGCAGTACTTC. Translating gives CASSQDSSPYEQYF.

The genes are TRBV28 and TRBJ2-7; 13 positions match TRBD2. This CDR3 is built from 13 residues. CDR1 MDHEN and CDR2 SYDVKM come from the germline V gene. V lost 3 bases to trimming and J lost 11 bases; unmatched junction nucleotides: 4. CDR3 in DNA: TGTGCCAGCAGTTTCCGGACTAGCGGGGGCGAGTACTTC. It specifies CASSFRTSGGEYF.

The chain employs TRBV6-1 and TRBJ2-5; no clear D. V lost 4 bases and J 0 bases, leaving 9 bases between the germline ends. Germline CDR1 is MNHNS and CDR2 is SASEGT. The CDR3 contains 14 residues. For the CDR3, the DNA is TGTGCCAGCAGTGGGGCTCGGTACCAAGAGACCCAGTACTTC. As protein: CASSGARYQETQYF.

The chain recombines TRBV19 with TRBJ1-1, with no clear D. Trimming removed 3 bases at V and 5 bases at J, with 10 bases between. The CDR3 extends over 13 amino acids. Germline CDR1 is LNHDA and CDR2 is SQIVND (reference sequence). The CDR3 is CASSIVGATEAFF. In nucleotides, the CDR3 is TGTGCCAGTAGTATTGTGGGTGCGACTGAAGCTTTCTTT.

This clonotype was picked up many times. The chain combines TRBV6-4 with TRBJ1-5; D is undetermined. V lost 5 bases and J 4 bases, leaving 9 bases between the germline ends. Germline V lookup: CDR1 MRHNA, CDR2 SNTAGT. The CDR3 runs 13 residues. CDR3 sequence reads: CASSPEENQPQHF. The CDR3 region has the DNA TGTGCCAGCAGTCCGGAGGAGAATCAGCCCCAGCATTTT.

At least ten counts were recorded for this clonotype. The chain carries TRBV11-1 and TRBJ2-2; D is possibly TRBD2 (6 bases). V was trimmed by 5 bases and J by 4 bases, leaving 23 bases between them. The length of the CDR3 is 18 residues. Germline CDR1 reads SGHAT; CDR2 reads FQDESV (reference sequence). CDR3 amino acids: CASSPTSRVAVSTGELFF. In nucleotides, the CDR3 is TGTGCCAGCAGCCCCACATCGAGGGTAGCGGTTAGCACCGGGGAGCTGTTTTTT.

At least ten counts were recorded for this clonotype. The chain joins TRBV5-1 to TRBJ2-2, with TRBD2 matching 13 bases. This CDR3 is 17 amino acids long. Per the germline V gene, CDR1 is SGHRS and CDR2 is YFSETQ. Trimming cost V 4 bases and J 5 bases; bases outside gene matches: 8. CDR3 sequence (DNA): TGCGCCAGCAGCCCGCGGACTAGCGGGAGTAATACCGGGGAGCTGTTTTTT. It specifies CASSPRTSGSNTGELFF. Full variable domain (rest looked up from reference TRBV5-1 and TRBJ2-2): KAGVTQTPRYLIKTRGQQVTLSCSPISGHRSVSWYQQTPGQGLQFLFEYFSETQRNKGNFPGRFSGRQFSNSRSEMNVSTLELGDSALYLCASSPRTSGSNTGELFFGEGSRLTVL.

This clonotype was picked up many times. Germline and junction disagree at one end, which may indicate a read error. The chain joins TRBV20-1 to TRBJ1-1; D uncertain. CDR1 is DFQATT and CDR2 is SNEGSKA in the germline V gene (reference sequence). The length of the CDR3 is 16 residues. CDR3 sequence reads: CSARDPRLSRESNSLF. The CDR3 nucleotides read TGCAGTGCTAGAGATCCCAGGTTATCTCGGGAGAGCAACTCTCTCTTT.

This chain uses TRBV6-1 with TRBJ2-7; 13 nucleotides agree with TRBD2. The junction had 14 bases not matched to a gene; V was cut back by 6 bases and J by 9 bases. The CDR3 runs to 16 residues. Germline lookup yields CDR1 MNHNS and CDR2 SASEGT. DNA of the CDR3: TGTGCCAGCAGAGGAATAGGGACTAGCGGGACTCTACGGCAGTACTTC. Protein sequence: CASRGIGTSGTLRQYF.

CDR3 in amino acids: CASRLGTEGLGAFF. CDR3 bases: TGTGCCAGCAGACTAGGGACAGAAGGACTTGGAGCTTTCTTT. V is TRBV28 and J is TRBJ1-1; 7 bases are shared with TRBD1. The CDR3 consists of 14 residues. Trimming took 6 bases from V and 10 from J; bases not matched to a gene: 14. CDR1 and CDR2 from the germline V gene are MDHEN and SYDVKM.

The table lists this clonotype with many counts. This chain joins TRBV4-2 and TRBJ1-2; D is uncertain. The CDR3 consists of 15 residues. Germline loops: CDR1 LGHNA, CDR2 YNFKEQ. Between the trimmed V and J ends, which lost 0 bases and 2 bases, there was a span of 10 bases. In nucleotides, the CDR3 is TGTGCCAGCAGCCAAGAATATGGGCAGAACTATGGCTACACCTTC. Protein: CASSQEYGQNYGYTF.

The chain employs TRBV25-1 and TRBJ2-7; D is unresolved. Germline CDR1 MGHDK, CDR2 SYGVNS. V lost 5 bases and J 4 bases, leaving 12 bases between the germline ends. The CDR3 totals 13 residues. The CDR3 coding sequence is TGTGCCAGCAGTTTATTTATTGGGTACGAGCAGTACTTC. Protein: CASSLFIGYEQYF.

The chain links TRBV6-2 or TRBV6-3 to TRBJ2-7; D possibly corresponds to TRBD2 (5 bases). CDR1 MNHEY and CDR2 SVGEGT come from the germline V gene. Trimming removed 0 bases from V and 4 bases from J, with 10 bases in between. CDR3 length: 14 residues. The CDR3 loop is CASSYSIREYEQYF. The CDR3 DNA is TGTGCCAGCAGTTACTCGATCCGGGAATACGAGCAGTACTTC.

This sequence joins TRBV7-2 and TRBJ2-2, with D possibly TRBD1 on 5 matching bases. This CDR3 comprises 14 residues. Germline V gene data show CDR1 as SGHTA and CDR2 as FQGNSA. Deletions cut 5 bases from V and 3 bases from J, with 10 bases between. This CDR3 is CASSPRQHTGELFF. CDR3 DNA: TGTGCCAGCAGCCCCCGACAGCACACCGGGGAGCTGTTTTTT.

V is TRBV11-2 and J is TRBJ2-7; D is possibly TRBD1 or TRBD2 (5 bases each). V gave up 0 bases and J gave up 3 bases, with 12 bases separating them. CDR3 length: 15 residues. CDR1 is SGHAT, CDR2 FQNNGV, per germline. This CDR3 is CASSLEKRTIYEQYF. In DNA, the CDR3 is TGTGCCAGCAGCTTAGAGAAGCGGACAATCTACGAGCAGTACTTC. Full variable domain (missing parts from reference TRBV11-2 and TRBJ2-7): EAGVAQSPRYKIIEKRQSVAFWCNPISGHATLYWYQQILGQGPKLLIQFQNNGVVDDSQLPKDRFSAERLKGVDSTLKIQPAKLEDSAVYLCASSLEKRTIYEQYFGPGTRLTVT.

This clonotype occurred many times. The chain joins TRBV7-8 to TRBJ2-5; 13 bases are a match to TRBD2. The ends lost 0 bases at V and 6 bases at J; junction bases unmatched: 10. Germline CDR1 SGHVS, CDR2 FQNEAQ. This CDR3 spans 18 amino acids. The CDR3 loop reads CASSLAPGTSGMLKTQYF. CDR3 in DNA: TGTGCCAGCAGCTTAGCGCCCGGGACTAGCGGGATGCTAAAGACCCAGTACTTC. Filled out from reference TRBV7-8 and TRBJ2-5, the complete variable domain reads GAGVSQSPRYKVAKRGQDVALRCDPISGHVSLFWYQQALGQGPEFLTYFQNEAQLDKSGLPSDRFFAERPEGSVSTLKIQRTQQEDSAVYLCASSLAPGTSGMLKTQYFGPGTRLLVL.

The chain is built from TRBV27 and TRBJ2-7; TRBD2 matches 9 bases. This CDR3 contains 15 residues. V lost 4 bases to trimming and J lost 1 base; unmatched junction nucleotides: 5. CDR1 MNHEY and CDR2 SMNVEV come from the germline V gene (reference sequence). CDR3 coding DNA: TGTGCCAGCAGTTCACCGCTAGCGGGGTCCTACGAGCAGTACTTC. This codes for CASSSPLAGSYEQYF.

This clonotype turned up a few times. CDR3 nucleotide sequence: TGTGCCAGCAGTGACTTAGACCGGGAATCACCCCTCCACTTT. This translates into CASSDLDRESPLHF. V usage is TRBV6-1 and J usage is TRBJ1-6; D unclear. Germline V CDR1 and CDR2: MNHNS, SASEGT. V lost 3 bases to trimming and J lost 10 bases, with 13 bases between them. The CDR3 spans 14 residues.